This TCR beta chain originates from a study of blood T cell repertoires in COVID-19. CDR1 WNHNN and CDR2 SYGVQD come from the germline V gene (reference sequence). V shed 2 bases and J shed 9 bases, with 20 bases lying between them. This CDR3 region has 16 residues. Per the authors' pipeline: Estimation of nucleated cell counts was performed using reference gene primer amplification. TCRdb keeps only in-frame clones here, not all; method: immunoSEQ multiplex PCR. D and trimming were read from the DNA, whereas the V and J calls and clone size are those reported in that table. In the table there are around 170,000 clones, around 86% of which are singletons.

The sequence was obtained from a woman under 40 who had recovered from COVID-19. Sequenced: PBMCs or T cells enriched from blood (not recorded which). The V gene is TRBV10-1, the J gene TRBJ2-1; tentative D call: TRBD2 (5 bases). CDR3 DNA sequence: TGCGCCAGCAGTGAGAGTACTAGGGTCGACTTTGGTGAGCAGTTCTTC. Its protein is CASSESTRVDFGEQFF.